The 9 T cell receptor beta chains below were found in one sample sequenced in a study of tumor and adjacent non-tumor tissue in lung cancer. Three rounds of nested PCR, following a modified ARM-PCR protocol, produced the TCRbeta library. TCRdb used MiXCR to reprocess the multiplex PCR reads, holding one entry per CDR3 protein. The table lists 60,000 to 85,000 distinct CDR3 sequences, over 75% of them singletons. RNA was extracted from bulk tissue without any cell sorting. Sequenced sample: lung tumor tissue. The receptors shown here come from a woman between 50 and 59 years old with non-small cell lung cancer.

The rearrangement uses TRBV5-1 and TRBJ2-3; perhaps D is TRBD1 or TRBD2 (5 bases each). The CDR3 runs to 19 residues. V gave up 2 bases and J gave up 4 bases, with 26 bases separating them. Germline CDR1 is SGHRS and CDR2 is YFSETQ. In nucleotides, the CDR3 is TGCGCCAGCAGCTTACCCTTCCCCGGGACCCTGGCGGGCGCAGATACGCAGTATTTT. Its protein product is CASSLPFPGTLAGADTQYF. Drawing the rest from reference TRBV5-1 and TRBJ2-3, the complete variable domain is KAGVTQTPRYLIKTRGQQVTLSCSPISGHRSVSWYQQTPGQGLQFLFEYFSETQRNKGNFPGRFSGRQFSNSRSEMNVSTLELGDSALYLCASSLPFPGTLAGADTQYFGPGTRLTVL.

As to this clonotype: Germline is not matched at one junction end, which may reflect a read error. The J gene is TRBJ2-1, the V gene TRBV29-1, with TRBD2 matching 9 bases. Germline-derived CDR1 and CDR2 are SQVTM and ANQGSEA. CDR3 length: 17 residues. CDR3 protein: CSVEVLAGWSSYNEQFF. DNA for the CDR3: TGCAGCGTTGAAGTTCTAGCGGGGTGGAGTTCCTACAATGAGCAATTCTTC.

This clonotype was observed a handful of times. The CDR3 DNA reads as TGCAGTGTTTTTATGGGGTCAACTAATGAAAAACTGTTTTTT. Its translation is CSVFMGSTNEKLFF. The rearrangement joins TRBV20-1 to TRBJ1-4; D gene unclear. V lost 7 bases, J lost 0 bases, and 12 bases lay in between. Germline values: CDR1 DFQATT, CDR2 SNEGSKA (reference sequence). The CDR3 consists of 14 residues.

Concerning this clonotype: This CDR3 is missing its conserved last phenylalanine or tryptophan, likely due to a read error. The chain recombines TRBV4-2 with TRBJ2-3, with 9 bases that match TRBD1. This CDR3 contains 16 residues. Per the germline V gene, CDR1 is LGHNA and CDR2 is YNFKEQ. The CDR3 sequence: CASSQGTGVTTDTQYL. CDR3 DNA: TGTGCCAGCAGCCAAGGGACAGGGGTTACCACAGATACACAGTATTTG.

About this clonotype: The CDR3 ends on some other residue instead of the conserved phenylalanine or tryptophan, so this is likely a read error. The genes are TRBV6-1 and TRBJ2-2, with a tentative D call TRBD1 (5 bases). The CDR3 contains 15 residues. Per germline, CDR1 MNHNS and CDR2 SASEGT. Trimming cost V 3 bases and J 3 bases, with 11 bases left between them. The CDR3 DNA sequence: TGTGCCAGCAGTGATCAGGACATGCACACCGGGGAGCTGTTTGTT. It specifies CASSDQDMHTGELFV.

A remark on this clonotype: At one end the junction does not follow the germline gene, possibly because of a read error. This rearrangement joins TRBV12-3 or TRBV12-4 to TRBJ2-2; D might be TRBD1 (5 bases). The CDR3 is made up of 14 amino acids. The CDR3 DNA is TGTACCAGCATGGAGACAGCGAACACCGGGGAGCTGTTTTTT. This codes for CTSMETANTGELFF.

This clonotype came up once. Since a much larger clone is just one base distant, this may be a read error. The V gene is TRBV7-9, the J gene TRBJ1-1; D is perhaps TRBD1 (5 bases). Germline V CDR1 and CDR2: SEHNR, FQNEAQ (reference sequence). This CDR3 spans 14 amino acids. The CDR3 coding sequence is TGTACCAGCAGCTTAGACGCTGGGGGCACTGAAGCTTTCTTT. It yields the protein CTSSLDAGGTEAFF. The full variable domain, rest sourced from reference TRBV7-9 and TRBJ1-1, is DTGVSQNPRHKITKRGQNVTFRCDPISEHNRLYWYRQTLGQGPEFLTYFQNEAQLEKSRLLSDRFSAERPKGSFSTLEIQRTEQGDSAMYLCTSSLDAGGTEAFFGQGTRLTVV.

J is TRBJ2-1 and V is TRBV11-2; D ambiguous. In germline, CDR1 is SGHAT, CDR2 FQNNGV. V shed 4 bases and J shed 1 base, with 8 bases lying between them. The CDR3 runs 14 residues. This chain's CDR3 is CASSSHNSYNEQFF. For the CDR3, the DNA is TGTGCCAGCAGCTCCCATAATTCCTACAATGAGCAGTTCTTC.

The gene calls are TRBV29-1 and TRBJ2-7; 8 bases fit TRBD1. The CDR3 length is 14 residues. The ends lost 6 bases at V and 4 bases at J; junction bases unmatched: 11. Germline V gene sequence: CDR1 SQVTM, CDR2 ANQGSEA. CDR3 sequence: CSVPRTGCGYEQYF. The CDR3 DNA sequence: TGCAGCGTGCCCAGGACAGGGTGTGGATACGAGCAGTACTTC.